The entry below describes one T cell receptor beta chain. The antigen is not known. This record belongs to a study of blood T cells in healthy people across ages. Study-wide findings and caveats: It was not known whether donors were CMV positive (a possible confounder of expanded clonotype changes).

It was with a sample-barcoded 5' primer and a J-beta primer mix that a second PCR of roughly 7 to 12 cycles was run. TCRdb re-derived calls from the 5' RACE reads in MiXCR, one entry per CDR3 protein. The sample has 710,000 or so distinct CDR3 sequences; 20% to 25% are singletons. V lost 0 bases and J lost 0, with 9 bases in between. Germline loops: CDR1 SGHRS, CDR2 YFSETQ. CDR3 length: 15 residues. The V gene is TRBV5-1, the J gene TRBJ1-2; the D is unclear. This TCR was recovered from a man between 65 and 85 years old in good health. Sequenced sample: blood. This CDR3 is CASSLGVQTNYGYTF. As DNA, the CDR3 is TGCGCCAGCAGCTTGGGGGTACAGACTAACTATGGCTACACCTTC.